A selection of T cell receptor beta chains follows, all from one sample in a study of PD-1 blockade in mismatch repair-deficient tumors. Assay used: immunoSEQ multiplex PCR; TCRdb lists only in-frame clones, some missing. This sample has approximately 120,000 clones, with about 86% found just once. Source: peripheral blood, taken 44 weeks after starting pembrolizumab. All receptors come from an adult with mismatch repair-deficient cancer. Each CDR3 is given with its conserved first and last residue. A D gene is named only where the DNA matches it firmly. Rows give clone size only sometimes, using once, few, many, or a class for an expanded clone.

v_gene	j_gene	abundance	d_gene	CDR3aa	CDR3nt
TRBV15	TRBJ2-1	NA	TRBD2	CATSNRLAGRFEQFF	TGTGCCACCAGCAACCGACTAGCGGGAAGGTTTGAGCAGTTCTTC
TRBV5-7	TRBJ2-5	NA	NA	CASSPGREYQETQYF	TGTGCCAGCAGCCCGGGGCGAGAGTACCAAGAGACCCAGTACTTC
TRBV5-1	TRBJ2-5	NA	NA	CASSLGLAVQETQYF	TGCGCCAGCAGCTTAGGTTTGGCCGTGCAAGAGACCCAGTACTTC
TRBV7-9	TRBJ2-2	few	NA	CASIKTGEVTGELFF	TGTGCCAGCATCAAGACGGGGGAGGTCACCGGGGAGCTGTTTTTT
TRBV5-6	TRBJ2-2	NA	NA	CASSYHTGELFF	TGTGCCAGCAGCTACCACACCGGGGAGCTGTTTTTT
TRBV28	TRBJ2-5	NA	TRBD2	CASSPGLAGGPDAETQYF	TGTGCCAGTAGTCCAGGACTAGCGGGAGGGCCTGATGCAGAGACCCAGTACTTC
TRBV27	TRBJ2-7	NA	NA	CASSLRSGGHSYEQYF	TGTGCCAGCAGTTTACGTAGCGGCGGACACTCCTACGAGCAGTACTTC
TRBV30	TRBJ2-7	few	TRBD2	CACQAGGSYEQYF	TGTGCCTGTCAAGCGGGAGGCTCCTACGAGCAGTACTTC
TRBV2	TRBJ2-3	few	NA	CASSPYQGDTQYF	TGTGCCAGCAGCCCTTATCAAGGGGATACGCAGTATTTT
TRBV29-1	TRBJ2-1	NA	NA	CSVESPPGRPMGQFF	TGCAGCGTTGAGTCACCTCCAGGACGGCCCATGGGGCAGTTCTTC
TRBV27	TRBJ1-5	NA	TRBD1	CASSGRDSYNQPQHF	TGTGCCAGCAGTGGCCGGGACAGCTACAATCAGCCCCAGCATTTT
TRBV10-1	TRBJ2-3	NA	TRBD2	CASSELRRGLVPGGGTDTQYF	TGCGCCAGCAGTGAGTTACGCCGCGGACTAGTCCCGGGGGGGGGCACAGATACGCAGTATTTT
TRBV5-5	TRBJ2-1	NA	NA	CASSPGPNNEQFF	TGTGCCAGCAGCCCGGGACCCAACAATGAGCAGTTCTTC
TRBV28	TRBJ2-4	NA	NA	CASSFPRGSKNIQYF	TGTGCCAGCAGTTTCCCACGGGGCTCCAAAAACATTCAGTACTTC
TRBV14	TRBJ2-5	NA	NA	CASSGRWGQETQYF	TGTGCCAGCAGCGGACGGTGGGGACAAGAGACCCAGTACTTC
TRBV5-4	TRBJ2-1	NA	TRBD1	CASSLGGRAEQFF	TGTGCCAGCAGCTTAGGGGGCCGGGCTGAGCAGTTCTTC
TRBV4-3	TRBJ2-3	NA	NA	CASSQDPIGSADTQYF	TGCGCCAGCAGCCAAGATCCCATAGGGTCGGCAGATACGCAGTATTTT
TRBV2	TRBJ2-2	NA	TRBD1	CASRVDRAGELFF	TGTGCCAGCAGGGTAGACAGGGCCGGGGAGCTGTTTTTT
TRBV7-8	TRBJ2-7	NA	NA	CASSRPEGPAYEQYF	TGTGCCAGCAGCCGCCCTGAGGGGCCGGCCTACGAGCAGTACTTC
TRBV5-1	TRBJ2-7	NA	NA	CASSSNTGTMVEQYF	TGCGCCAGCAGCTCGAATACCGGGACCATGGTCGAGCAGTACTTC
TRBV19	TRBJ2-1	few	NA	CASSIRLNEQFF	TGTGCCAGTAGTATTAGGCTGAATGAGCAGTTCTTC
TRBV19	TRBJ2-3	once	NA	CASSIWGVPSTDTQYF	TGTGCCAGTAGTATCTGGGGGGTCCCCAGCACAGATACGCAGTATTTT
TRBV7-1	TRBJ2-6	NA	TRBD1	CASSSANLPGQGRKIRSGANVLTF	TGTGCCAGCAGCTCCGCCAACCTCCCGGGACAGGGGAGGAAAATAAGGTCTGGGGCCAACGTCCTGACTTTC
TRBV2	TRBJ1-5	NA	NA	CASSEGGGGQPQHF	TGTGCCAGCAGTGAAGGGGGGGGCGGTCAGCCCCAGCATTTT
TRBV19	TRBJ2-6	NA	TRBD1	CASTWDRGSSGANVLTF	TGTGCCAGTACTTGGGACAGGGGATCCTCTGGGGCCAACGTCCTGACTTTC
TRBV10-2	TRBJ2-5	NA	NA	CASSESNPGSTQYF	TGCGCCAGCAGTGAGTCCAATCCCGGGTCGACCCAGTACTTC
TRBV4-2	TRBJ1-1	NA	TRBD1	CASSRGTGENTEAFF	TGTGCCAGCAGCCGAGGGACAGGGGAGAACACTGAAGCTTTCTTT
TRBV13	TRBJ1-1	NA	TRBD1	CASSFGGQGSEAFF	TGTGCCAGCAGCTTTGGGGGACAGGGAAGTGAAGCTTTCTTT
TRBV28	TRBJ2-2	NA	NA	CASSFSGELFF	TGTGCCAGCAGTTTTTCCGGGGAGCTGTTTTTT
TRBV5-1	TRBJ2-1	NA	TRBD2	CASSLYSGLAGPVPEQFF	TGCGCCAGCAGCTTGTACTCCGGACTAGCGGGACCCGTCCCGGAGCAGTTCTTC
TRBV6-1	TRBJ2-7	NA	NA	CASSEFGFEQYF	TGTGCCAGCAGTGAATTCGGGTTCGAGCAGTACTTC
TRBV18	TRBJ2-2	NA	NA	CASSPRTGSVSGELFF	TGTGCCAGCTCACCACGTACCGGGAGTGTCTCCGGGGAGCTGTTTTTT
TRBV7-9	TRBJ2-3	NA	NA	CASSASPDTQYF	TGTGCCAGCTCTGCTAGCCCTGATACGCAGTATTTT
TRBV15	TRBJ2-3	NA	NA	CATSATLIDTQYF	TGTGCCACCAGTGCGACTTTAATTGATACGCAGTATTTT
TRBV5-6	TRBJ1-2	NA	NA	CASSSAGLDRYGYTF	TGTGCCAGCAGCTCCGCAGGTCTCGATAGGTATGGCTACACCTTC
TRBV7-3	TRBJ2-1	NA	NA	CASSLTVATEQFF	TGTGCCAGCAGCTTAACTGTGGCTACTGAGCAGTTCTTC
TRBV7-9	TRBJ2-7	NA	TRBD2	CASSFNRGGHEQYF	TGTGCCAGCAGCTTTAACCGGGGGGGCCACGAGCAGTACTTC
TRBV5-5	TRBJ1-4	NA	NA	CASSPRTGHNEKLFF	TGTGCCAGCAGCCCCCGTACGGGACATAATGAAAAACTGTTTTTT
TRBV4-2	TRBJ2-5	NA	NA	CASSPRQGKETQYF	TGTGCCAGCAGCCCCAGGCAGGGAAAAGAGACCCAGTACTTC
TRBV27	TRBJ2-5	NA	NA	CASSFGGITATETQYF	TGTGCCAGCAGTTTTGGGGGAATCACAGCGACGGAGACCCAGTACTTC
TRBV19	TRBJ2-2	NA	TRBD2	CASSPAGAGELFF	TGTGCCAGTAGTCCAGCGGGAGCCGGGGAGCTGTTTTTT
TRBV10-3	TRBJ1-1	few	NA	CAISELNTEAFF	TGTGCCATCAGTGAGCTGAACACTGAAGCTTTCTTT
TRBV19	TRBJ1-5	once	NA	CASVQGRSWGNQPQHF	TGTGCCAGTGTTCAGGGGCGCAGTTGGGGCAATCAGCCCCAGCATTTT